The source of this T cell receptor (beta chain) is a study of T-cell memory formation after mild COVID-19. This clonotype occurred a few times. Its specificity is unknown. Using its own MiXCR run on the 5' RACE reads, TCRdb lists one record per CDR3 protein. Found here are fewer than 150,000 distinct CDR3 sequences, 5% to 6.5% of them singletons; the top ten hold approximately 2.3%. Study observations and caveats: Clones that shrank (day 15 to 85) were balanced CD4/CD8, whereas later expanders leaned CD4+. Detection of some responders pre-infection suggested pre-existing cross-reactive memory T cells participated. The authors did not confirm SARS-CoV-2 specificity of second-wave clones peaking day 37.

The CDR3 is 15 amino acids. The junction had 4 bases not matched to a gene; V was cut back by 3 bases and J by 0 bases. From germline, CDR1 is LGHDT and CDR2 YNNKEL (reference sequence). Sequenced: PBMCs or a T cell subset sorted from them (not recorded which). This sequence joins TRBV3-1 and TRBJ2-7; 8 positions agree with TRBD2. The sequence came from an adult woman who had mild COVID-19 (a few samples of this study predate the infection). Cell type and time point are not known. The CDR3 here is CASSHGGRHSYEQYF. As DNA, the CDR3 is TGTGCCAGCAGCCATGGCGGGAGGCACTCCTACGAGCAGTACTTC.